The 2 T cell receptor beta chains reported below all come from one sample, sequenced in a study of blood T cell repertoires in COVID-19. Using immunoSEQ multiplex PCR, the repertoire was profiled, and TCRdb retains in-frame clones only, with some absent. The table records 250,000 to 300,000 clones, roughly 88% of them present only once. Material: peripheral blood. All receptors derive from a woman in her sixties or seventies with COVID-19, enrolled during active disease.

This clone appeared a single time. The chain recombines TRBV2 with TRBJ2-7; D is undetermined. The CDR3 runs to 12 residues. Trimming took 6 bases from V and 2 from J, leaving 8 bases between them. Germline values: CDR1 SNHLY, CDR2 FYNNEI. The CDR3 is CASSHGTYEQYF. As DNA, the CDR3 is TGTGCCAGCAGCCACGGTACCTACGAGCAGTACTTC.

The table lists this clone with a count of one. DNA for the CDR3: TGTGCCAGCTCTTTACATGCAACTAATGAAAAACTGTTTTTT. Translation: CASSLHATNEKLFF. The chain uses TRBV25-1 and TRBJ1-4; no clear D. The CDR3 is 14 amino acids. The ends were cut back, 8 bases at V and 0 bases at J, with 10 bases in the middle. Germline V gene sequence: CDR1 MGHDK, CDR2 SYGVNS.